The present TCR beta chain was sequenced within a study of shared clonotypes between healthy human individuals. In the original workflow: From ImmunoSEQ came sequences covering only the junction and carrying no quality scores, so filtering differed. Using immunoSEQ multiplex PCR, the repertoire was profiled, and TCRdb retains in-frame clones only, with some absent. The D gene and trimming were derived from the DNA, and the V and J assignments and clone size from that table. The table shows some 2,000,000 clones, with 95% occurring only once. A word on this clone: No antigen is known for it.

The study, taken as a whole, reports: A reduction in generation probabilities was seen for non-shared clonotypes relative to those shared by all four donors. Generally, estimated richness proved larger in naive subsets than it did in memory subsets. Sampling involved blood alone; tissue repertoires likely differ.

The TCR originated in a man between 18 and 29 years old in good health. Sequences were obtained from naive CD4+ T cells sorted from blood. Subset of the sample: CD45RA+ positively selected.

This CDR3 is CASTNQETQYF. CDR3 coding DNA: TGTGCCAGCACCAACCAAGAGACCCAGTACTTC. V is TRBV6-6 and J is TRBJ2-5; D not resolved. CDR1 MNHNY and CDR2 SVGAGI come from the germline V gene (reference sequence). Trimming shortened V by 7 bases and J by 0 bases, and 3 bases separated the two germline ends. The CDR3 is 11 residues long.